Listed below are T cell receptor beta chains from one sample, sequenced in a study of immune characterization of retroperitoneal liposarcoma. Each CDR3 protein is one row after TCRdb ran MiXCR on the PCR reads. This table has some 1,500 distinct CDR3 sequences, around 50% appearing once. The sequenced sample was tumor tissue. These receptors all stem from a female donor with retroperitoneal liposarcoma. Each CDR3 is given with its conserved first and last residue. Each record gives: clone size, V gene, J gene, D gene, CDR3 DNA, CDR3 protein. A D gene is named only where the DNA matches it firmly. Rows may omit the clone size; those that give it use once, few, many or a size class.

clone_size: .; v_call: TRBV11-3; j_call: TRBJ2-7; d_call: .; cdr3_nt: TGTGCCAGCAGCTTAGATGATAACTTCGACGAGCAGTACTTC; cdr3_aa: CASSLDDNFDEQYF
clone_size: .; v_call: TRBV6-1; j_call: TRBJ2-2; d_call: TRBD1; cdr3_nt: TGTGCCAGCAGCCCCCGGGACAGAACCACCGGGGAGCTGTTTTTT; cdr3_aa: CASSPRDRTTGELFF
clone_size: few; v_call: TRBV6-1; j_call: TRBJ2-3; d_call: .; cdr3_nt: TGTGCCAGCAGTGAAGGTTTTGTGTTTCAGGGAAGCACAGATACGCAGTATTTT; cdr3_aa: CASSEGFVFQGSTDTQYF
clone_size: few; v_call: TRBV7-6; j_call: TRBJ2-3; d_call: .; cdr3_nt: TGTGCCAGCAGCTTACCCAGGGGCACAGATACGCAGTATTTT; cdr3_aa: CASSLPRGTDTQYF
clone_size: .; v_call: TRBV6-1; j_call: TRBJ2-1; d_call: .; cdr3_nt: TGTGCCAGCAGAGTACATGGATACAATGAGCAGTTCTTC; cdr3_aa: CASRVHGYNEQFF
clone_size: .; v_call: TRBV6-9; j_call: TRBJ2-7; d_call: .; cdr3_nt: TGTGCCAGCAGTTACTTGGCTGAGTCGGCTTACAATGAGCAGTACTTC; cdr3_aa: CASSYLAESAYNEQYF
clone_size: large; v_call: TRBV7-3; j_call: TRBJ2-1; d_call: TRBD2; cdr3_nt: TGTGCCAGCAGTTCACCGGGACTAGCGATCAATGAGCAGTTCTTC; cdr3_aa: CASSSPGLAINEQFF
clone_size: medium-sized; v_call: TRBV27; j_call: TRBJ2-7; d_call: TRBD2; cdr3_nt: TGTGCCAGCAGGGGTCGACTAGCGGGGAACTACGAGCAGTACTTC; cdr3_aa: CASRGRLAGNYEQYF
clone_size: hyperexpanded; v_call: TRBV6-1; j_call: TRBJ2-1; d_call: TRBD2; cdr3_nt: TGTGCCAGCAGTTCTCCCGGGACTAGCTCCTACAATGAGCAGTTCTTC; cdr3_aa: CASSSPGTSSYNEQFF
clone_size: .; v_call: TRBV11-3; j_call: TRBJ2-3; d_call: TRBD1; cdr3_nt: TGTGCCAGCAGCTTAGATGGGGGGACAGGGAGCAATGAGCAGTTCTTT; cdr3_aa: CASSLDGGTGSNEQFF
clone_size: large; v_call: TRBV27; j_call: TRBJ2-7; d_call: TRBD1; cdr3_nt: TGTGCCAGCAGTTTTCAGGCAGGGACAGGAATTTCCTACGAGCAGTACTTC; cdr3_aa: CASSFQAGTGISYEQYF
clone_size: few; v_call: TRBV6-1; j_call: TRBJ2-7; d_call: .; cdr3_nt: TGTGCCAGCAGTGCCTTAGAAGGGGTCCCCTACGAGCAGTACTTC; cdr3_aa: CASSALEGVPYEQYF
clone_size: few; v_call: TRBV10-3; j_call: TRBJ2-3; d_call: TRBD2; cdr3_nt: TGTGCCATCAGTCAGCCGGGACTAGCGCCAGTAAAGGCAGATACGCAGTATTTT; cdr3_aa: CAISQPGLAPVKADTQYF
clone_size: large; v_call: TRBV27; j_call: TRBJ2-5; d_call: .; cdr3_nt: TGTGCCGCAGGGGGGGAGACCCAGTACTTC; cdr3_aa: CAAGGETQYF
clone_size: few; v_call: TRBV6-1; j_call: TRBJ2-7; d_call: .; cdr3_nt: TGTGCCAGCAGTGAGGGTCAGACCTACGAGCAGTACTTC; cdr3_aa: CASSEGQTYEQYF
clone_size: .; v_call: TRBV6-1; j_call: TRBJ2-1; d_call: .; cdr3_nt: TGTGCCAGCAATCCCGGCGTCGCCTACGAGCAGTTCTTC; cdr3_aa: CASNPGVAYEQFF
clone_size: .; v_call: TRBV7-2; j_call: TRBJ2-5; d_call: TRBD2; cdr3_nt: TGTGCCAGCAGCTTGACTAGCGGGAGTTACAATGAGCAGTACTTC; cdr3_aa: CASSLTSGSYNEQYF
clone_size: .; v_call: TRBV12-3/TRBV12-4; j_call: TRBJ2-1; d_call: TRBD1; cdr3_nt: TGTGCCAGCAGCCATACCAGGGACAGCAATGAGCAGTTCTTC; cdr3_aa: CASSHTRDSNEQFF
clone_size: .; v_call: TRBV6-6; j_call: TRBJ2-3; d_call: .; cdr3_nt: TGTGCCAGCAGTCTACGACTGGTCAGGATCGCAGATACGCAGTATTTT; cdr3_aa: CASSLRLVRIADTQYF
clone_size: .; v_call: TRBV7-3; j_call: TRBJ2-1; d_call: TRBD2; cdr3_nt: TGTGCCAGCAGCTTGGACGGGGGGAGTTACAATGAGCAGTTCTTC; cdr3_aa: CASSLDGGSYNEQFF
clone_size: large; v_call: TRBV7-2; j_call: TRBJ2-7; d_call: TRBD2; cdr3_nt: TGTGCCAGCAGCTTAGATCCTAGCGGCTACGAGCAGTACTTC; cdr3_aa: CASSLDPSGYEQYF
clone_size: medium-sized; v_call: TRBV11-3; j_call: TRBJ2-3; d_call: TRBD2; cdr3_nt: TGTGCCAGCAGCACCAGCCGCCTAGCGGGAGGTGCAGATACGCAGTATTTT; cdr3_aa: CASSTSRLAGGADTQYF
clone_size: few; v_call: TRBV6-1; j_call: TRBJ2-1; d_call: TRBD1; cdr3_nt: TGTGCCAGCAGTGAACGAACAGGGGGCTCCTACAATGAGCAGTTCTTC; cdr3_aa: CASSERTGGSYNEQFF
clone_size: .; v_call: TRBV6-1; j_call: TRBJ2-7; d_call: .; cdr3_nt: TGTGCCAGCCGGACGGACACCTACGAGCAGTACTTC; cdr3_aa: CASRTDTYEQYF
clone_size: few; v_call: TRBV11-3; j_call: TRBJ2-1; d_call: TRBD2; cdr3_nt: TGTGCCAGCAGCCCTATAGCGGGATCTTACAATGAGCAGTTCTTC; cdr3_aa: CASSPIAGSYNEQFF
clone_size: .; v_call: TRBV6-1; j_call: TRBJ2-1; d_call: TRBD2; cdr3_nt: TGTGCCAGCAGTGTAGCGGGGGGTAACAATGAGCAGTTCTTC; cdr3_aa: CASSVAGGNNEQFF
clone_size: large; v_call: TRBV6-1; j_call: TRBJ2-7; d_call: TRBD1; cdr3_nt: TGTGCCAGCAGCCCGGGACAGGGAGTCTACAATGAGCAGTACTTC; cdr3_aa: CASSPGQGVYNEQYF
clone_size: once; v_call: TRBV12-3/TRBV12-4; j_call: TRBJ2-5; d_call: .; cdr3_nt: TGTGCCAGCAAAGTGGGAGCCCAAGAGACCCAGTACTTC; cdr3_aa: CASKVGAQETQYF
clone_size: once; v_call: TRBV6-8; j_call: TRBJ2-2; d_call: .; cdr3_nt: TGTGCCAGCAGTTACCAATTTGCCGGATGGGGACCACCGAAGACCGGGGAGCTGTTTTTT; cdr3_aa: CASSYQFAGWGPPKTGELFF
clone_size: few; v_call: TRBV6-1; j_call: TRBJ2-7; d_call: TRBD2; cdr3_nt: TGTGCCAGCAGTGAAGAGCGGGATTCCTACAATGAGCAGTACTTC; cdr3_aa: CASSEERDSYNEQYF
clone_size: .; v_call: TRBV11-2; j_call: TRBJ2-7; d_call: TRBD2; cdr3_nt: TGTGCCAGCAGCGGGGGGGATTCCTACGAGCAGTACTTC; cdr3_aa: CASSGGDSYEQYF
clone_size: few; v_call: TRBV7-2; j_call: TRBJ2-1; d_call: TRBD2; cdr3_nt: TGTGCCAGCAGCTTTAGCGGGGGATCCTACGAGCAGTTCTTC; cdr3_aa: CASSFSGGSYEQFF
clone_size: .; v_call: TRBV6-6; j_call: TRBJ2-7; d_call: .; cdr3_nt: TGTGCCAGCAGGGAGGGGAGCTACGAGCAGTACTTC; cdr3_aa: CASREGSYEQYF
clone_size: .; v_call: TRBV6-1; j_call: TRBJ2-1; d_call: .; cdr3_nt: TGTGCCAGCGTGGGGAGTGGGGTCAGGATGGAAAATGAGCAGTTCTTC; cdr3_aa: CASVGSGVRMENEQFF
clone_size: large; v_call: TRBV25-1; j_call: TRBJ1-1; d_call: .; cdr3_nt: TGTGCCAGCAGTGAACCCCAGAACACTGAAGCTTTCTTT; cdr3_aa: CASSEPQNTEAFF
clone_size: .; v_call: TRBV7-6; j_call: TRBJ2-5; d_call: TRBD2; cdr3_nt: TGTGCCAGCAGCTCAAAGGGGACTAGCGGGGGATATCAAGAGACCCAGTACTTC; cdr3_aa: CASSSKGTSGGYQETQYF
clone_size: .; v_call: TRBV12-3/TRBV12-4; j_call: TRBJ2-1; d_call: TRBD1; cdr3_nt: TGTGCCAGCAGACAAGGGACAGTATACAATGAGCAGTTCTTC; cdr3_aa: CASRQGTVYNEQFF
clone_size: .; v_call: TRBV6-8; j_call: TRBJ2-3; d_call: .; cdr3_nt: TGTGCCAGCAGCCGGGATATCACAGATACGCAGTATTTT; cdr3_aa: CASSRDITDTQYF
clone_size: .; v_call: TRBV6-6; j_call: TRBJ2-1; d_call: TRBD2; cdr3_nt: TGTGCCAGCAGTTACTCGACGCGCGGGAGGGGCTACAATGAGCAGTTCTTC; cdr3_aa: CASSYSTRGRGYNEQFF
clone_size: .; v_call: TRBV6-1; j_call: TRBJ2-5; d_call: .; cdr3_nt: TGTGCCAGCAGGAGGGTTGAGGAAGAGACCCAGTACTTC; cdr3_aa: CASRRVEEETQYF
clone_size: .; v_call: TRBV6-5; j_call: TRBJ2-6; d_call: .; cdr3_nt: TGTGCCAGCACCCGGGGTGGTGGGGCCAACGTCCTGACTTTC; cdr3_aa: CASTRGGGANVLTF
clone_size: .; v_call: TRBV6-1; j_call: TRBJ2-7; d_call: .; cdr3_nt: TGTGCCAGCAGTGACCTGCGCGAGCAGTACTTC; cdr3_aa: CASSDLREQYF
clone_size: .; v_call: TRBV25-1; j_call: TRBJ2-1; d_call: TRBD2; cdr3_nt: TGTGCCAGCAGTGAATTGGGACTAGCGGGTGAGCAGTTCTTC; cdr3_aa: CASSELGLAGEQFF
clone_size: .; v_call: TRBV27; j_call: TRBJ2-1; d_call: TRBD2; cdr3_nt: TGTGCCAGCAGTTTGGTGGCGTCGGGGGGATTGATAGAGCAGTTCTTC; cdr3_aa: CASSLVASGGLIEQFF
clone_size: once; v_call: TRBV7-2; j_call: TRBJ2-3; d_call: .; cdr3_nt: TGTGCCAGCAGCTTACGTGGGACAAGCACAGATACGCAGTATTTT; cdr3_aa: CASSLRGTSTDTQYF
clone_size: .; v_call: TRBV7-2; j_call: TRBJ2-7; d_call: .; cdr3_nt: TGTGCCAGCAGCTTGGACAACTACAATGAGCAGTACTTC; cdr3_aa: CASSLDNYNEQYF
clone_size: .; v_call: TRBV27; j_call: TRBJ2-1; d_call: TRBD1; cdr3_nt: TGTGCCAGCAGCCTGGGACAGGGCGTCTACAATGAGCAGTTCTTC; cdr3_aa: CASSLGQGVYNEQFF
clone_size: .; v_call: TRBV6-1; j_call: TRBJ2-1; d_call: TRBD2; cdr3_nt: TGTGCCAGCAGCCGATTAGGGCTAGCGGACAATGAGCAGTTCTTC; cdr3_aa: CASSRLGLADNEQFF
clone_size: .; v_call: TRBV6-4; j_call: TRBJ2-1; d_call: TRBD2; cdr3_nt: TGTGCCAGCAGTGACTCGACTAGCGGGAGCAATGAGCAGTTCTTC; cdr3_aa: CASSDSTSGSNEQFF
clone_size: .; v_call: TRBV6-1; j_call: TRBJ2-7; d_call: TRBD1; cdr3_nt: TGTGCCAGCAGTGAAGGACAGGGGGCATACGAGCAGTACTTC; cdr3_aa: CASSEGQGAYEQYF